A selection of T cell receptor beta chains follows, all from one sample in a study of identical twins. TCRdb reprocessed the 5' RACE reads via MiXCR and lists one record per CDR3 protein. The data contain approximately 890,000 distinct CDR3 sequences, roughly an eighth of them singletons. These data were also filed under a second study, of yellow fever vaccine responses in identical twins.

The material sequenced was PBMCs. These receptors originate from a woman under 30 in good health. The conserved cysteine and the conserved F or W are not part of the CDR3 here. The order of the fields is D gene, V gene, CDR3 protein. A D gene is named only where the DNA matches it firmly.

TRBD1	TRBV5-1	ASSPGQGAIYEQY
TRBD1	TRBV27	ASSQEGQGYGYT
NA	TRBV6-5	ASSGTSGEQY
NA	TRBV7-8	ASSREAKETQY
TRBD2	TRBV20-1	SAREDGGYEQF
NA	TRBV5-1	ASSPGGAGNEQF
NA	TRBV20-1	SARDQLNGGRQY
TRBD2	TRBV27	ASSLLAGVTNEQF
TRBD1	TRBV7-9	ASSLGQAFGYT
NA	TRBV7-8	ASSPTSIQDQPQH
NA	TRBV11-2	ASSLDGGNTGYT
TRBD1	TRBV6-2/TRBV6-3	ASRLGQGVSNQPQH
NA	TRBV2	ASKLPLETQY
NA	TRBV12-3/TRBV12-4	ASQGGSAAQY
NA	TRBV5-1	ASSLNQQSSYNEQF
TRBD2	TRBV4-2	ASSQEATSGRYEQY
NA	TRBV7-9	ASSASETSRNEQF
TRBD2	TRBV11-1	ASSPRASGGAKTDTQY
NA	TRBV15	ATSRDRPISGNTGELF
TRBD2	TRBV29-1	SVEDPTSGRNNEQF
NA	TRBV9	ASSVRGGGYNEQF
NA	TRBV7-9	ASSLIPQQGSGELF
TRBD2	TRBV6-1	ASSERGVNEQF
NA	TRBV4-1	ASSLDRSMEKLF
NA	TRBV18	ASSPSGVRNEQF
NA	TRBV5-1	ASSLEADLTGNTIY
TRBD2	TRBV20-1	SARPSGRASYNEQF
NA	TRBV15	ATSGVDTEAF
NA	TRBV7-9	ASSLGSNEQF
NA	TRBV5-1	ASSTPLDTGELF
NA	TRBV6-1	ASSKGELTRVNTEAF
NA	TRBV7-9	ASSVVGVGYGYT
NA	TRBV7-2	ASSSYYTWEEQY
NA	TRBV20-1	SAGGPVGEQF
NA	TRBV6-1	ASTKGPMDGYT
TRBD1	TRBV10-3	ATETTGGSGNTIY
TRBD1	TRBV15	ATSRDRGRGTEAF
TRBD2	TRBV7-3	ASSRGLAGGMRVISNEQF
NA	TRBV9	ASSTRDFPTDTQY
TRBD1	TRBV6-1	ASSTGTVLTGELF
TRBD1	TRBV20-1	SLGTGSYNEQF
TRBD2	TRBV12-3/TRBV12-4	ASSLRGSSYNEQF
TRBD2	TRBV20-1	SASGTSGRGTGELF
TRBD2	TRBV7-8	ASSIARLATYNEQF
NA	TRBV29-1	SVTDNYEQY
TRBD2	TRBV20-1	SARVWGGKGTDTQY
NA	TRBV7-6	ASSLPGPRGEQF
NA	TRBV11-2	ASSLDLETQQRTGELF
TRBD1	TRBV12-3/TRBV12-4	ASSPDRVRTEAF